The 28 T cell receptor beta chains below were found in one sample sequenced in a study of human T cells and chemical hapten exposure. The time point denotes: patch test 3, about 24 weeks after DPC sensitization. As to treatment: therapeutic diphenylcyclopropenone sensitization with weekly scalp DPC. MiXCR, run by TCRdb on the RACE reads, gives a single entry per CDR3 protein. The table lists more than 80,000 distinct CDR3 sequences, approximately 11% of them singletons, with 3% to 4% in the top ten. The source material was whole blood, sampled in connection with sensitization to the hapten diphenylcyclopropenone (DPC). The receptors were gathered from a woman in her 50s with alopecia areata. Some clones in this sample may be carry-over from other donors' samples.

This rearrangement joins TRBV24-1 to TRBJ1-5; 10 bases are a match to TRBD1. CDR1 KGHDR and CDR2 SFDVKD come from the germline V gene. Germline trimming cut 7 bases from V and 6 bases from J; bases unmatched to any gene: 8. The CDR3 contains 15 residues. Here the CDR3 reads CATSIRDRGSQPQHF. CDR3 nucleotides: TGTGCCACCAGCATCCGGGACAGGGGAAGTCAGCCCCAGCATTTT.

The chain joins TRBV27 to TRBJ2-1; TRBD1 matches at 9 bases. The CDR3 covers 15 residues. Per the germline V gene, CDR1 is MNHEY and CDR2 is SMNVEV (reference sequence). V was clipped by 7 bases and J by 4 bases; unmatched bases: 8. The CDR3 here is CASTRTGVLYNEQFF. CDR3 nucleotide sequence: TGTGCCAGCACCAGGACAGGGGTCCTGTACAATGAGCAGTTCTTC.

This clonotype was seen at least ten times. V usage is TRBV7-2 and J usage is TRBJ1-1; D not certain. Germline lookup yields CDR1 SGHTA and CDR2 FQGNSA. V lost 1 base and J 1 base, leaving 13 bases between the germline ends. The CDR3 length is 16 residues. The CDR3 here is CASSLGKGLRNTEAFF. The CDR3, as DNA: TGTGCCAGCAGCTTAGGAAAGGGCCTGAGGAACACTGAAGCTTTCTTT.

This clonotype was found a few times. This sequence joins TRBV19 and TRBJ2-5; 9 bases align to TRBD2. Unmatched junction bases numbered 18, after V lost 8 bases and J lost 5 bases. Germline CDR1 is LNHDA and CDR2 is SQIVND (reference sequence). The CDR3 extends over 17 amino acids. The CDR3 is CASERFYSASGIETQYF. In DNA form, the CDR3 reads TGTGCCAGTGAACGGTTCTATTCGGCTAGCGGGATCGAGACCCAGTACTTC.

This chain uses TRBV4-2 with TRBJ2-3; D may correspond to TRBD1 or TRBD2 (5 bases each). CDR1 and CDR2 from the germline V gene are LGHNA and YNFKEQ. The V end was cut by 5 bases, the J end by 1 base, with 13 bases between. This CDR3 is built from 15 residues. The CDR3 sequence: CASSSREGGTDTQYF. The CDR3 nucleotides read TGTGCCAGCAGCTCTCGGGAAGGGGGCACAGATACGCAGTATTTT.

This chain uses TRBV5-1 with TRBJ2-3; possibly TRBD2 for D (6 bases). V shed 0 bases and J shed 3 bases, with 11 bases lying between them. Looked up from germline, CDR1 is SGHRS and CDR2 is YFSETQ. The length of the CDR3 is 15 residues. CDR3 bases: TGCGCCAGCAGCTTGGCCAGCGGGCGTACAGATACGCAGTATTTT. Amino acid sequence: CASSLASGRTDTQYF.

This clonotype has ten or more counts. This chain joins TRBV28 and TRBJ1-4; D ambiguous. CDR1 is MDHEN, CDR2 SYDVKM, per germline. Deletions cut 6 bases from V and 3 bases from J, with 11 bases between. The CDR3 spans 14 residues. The CDR3 coding sequence is TGTGCCAGCAGCCGAGTAGGATCTAATGAAAAACTGTTTTTT. Encoded protein: CASSRVGSNEKLFF.

The chain employs TRBV27 and TRBJ1-5, with D uncertain. This CDR3 has 13 residues. Germline V CDR1 and CDR2: MNHEY, SMNVEV (reference sequence). The V end was cut by 6 bases, the J end by 3 bases, with 9 bases between. This chain's CDR3 is CASSFDLNQPQHF. In DNA form, the CDR3 reads TGTGCCAGCAGCTTTGACCTCAATCAGCCCCAGCATTTT.

This clonotype occurred many times. This rearrangement joins TRBV7-8 to TRBJ2-2; D is uncertain. The V gene lost 4 bases and the J gene lost 4 bases, with 13 bases spanning the gap. CDR1 and CDR2 (germline): SGHVS, FQNEAQ. The CDR3 has 15 amino acids. The CDR3 coding sequence is TGTGCCAGCAGCTGGGCCGCGCCGGGCACCGGGGAGCTGTTTTTT. It specifies CASSWAAPGTGELFF.

The rearrangement joins TRBV20-1 to TRBJ1-5, with a possible D match to TRBD1 (5 bases). The CDR3 loop spans 21 amino acids. Germline V CDR1 and CDR2: DFQATT, SNEGSKA (reference sequence). V was trimmed by 3 bases and J by 4 bases, leaving 34 bases between them. The CDR3 DNA reads as TGCAGTGCTAGGTTAATCACCGCCAAATCAGGTTGGGCAGGGAGAAATCAGCCCCAGCATTTT. Its protein product is CSARLITAKSGWAGRNQPQHF.

In this sample, this clonotype turned up many times. CDR3 DNA: TGTGCCAGTGGAGGGGGGCCGAGCAATCAGCCCCAGCATTTT. Amino acids: CASGGGPSNQPQHF. The chain is built from TRBV19 and TRBJ1-5, with D maybe TRBD1 (6 bases). V dropped 8 bases and J dropped 1 base, with 12 bases sitting between them. The CDR3 totals 14 residues. Looked up from germline, CDR1 is LNHDA and CDR2 is SQIVND (reference sequence).

The CDR3 DNA follows: TGCGCCAGCAGCCAAGATTCGCTAGCGGGAGGCCTAAGCACAGATACGCAGTATTTT. Residues: CASSQDSLAGGLSTDTQYF. This sequence joins TRBV4-3 and TRBJ2-3, with 11 positions matching TRBD2. Germline trimming cut 0 bases from V and 0 bases from J; bases unmatched to any gene: 8. CDR3 length: 19 amino acids. CDR1 LGHNA and CDR2 YSLEER come from the germline V gene.

This clonotype showed up many times. This chain joins TRBV3-2 and TRBJ2-7; the table's D call TRBD1 went unverified against the DNA. TRBV3-2 constitutes a pseudogene. The CDR3 sequence is 15 residues long. The CDR3 nucleotides read TGTGCCAGCAGCCAAGACAGGGGGAACTCCTACGAGCAGTACTTC. Protein product: CASSQDRGNSYEQYF.

This clonotype was seen a handful of times. The junction shows a germline mismatch at one end, possibly a read error. The gene calls are TRBV7-3 and TRBJ2-6; D may correspond to TRBD1 or TRBD2 (5 bases each). The germline gives CDR1 SGHTA, CDR2 FQGTGA. The CDR3 is made up of 18 amino acids. CDR3: CASSLSRDLGSGTNVLTF. CDR3 in DNA: TGTGCCAGCAGCCTTTCCCGGGACCTAGGCTCTGGGACCAACGTCCTGACTTTC.

This clonotype was seen at least ten times. The rearrangement links TRBV11-2 to TRBJ2-1; D is possibly TRBD1 or TRBD2 (7 bases each). Germline-derived CDR1 and CDR2 are SGHAT and FQNNGV. The CDR3 spans 11 residues. Trimming pared 5 bases from V and 15 bases from J, leaving 14 bases between. This chain's CDR3 is CASSKSGGAFF. CDR3 DNA sequence: TGTGCCAGCAGCAAGTCAGGGGGGGCGTTCTTC.

The table lists this clonotype with a few counts. The chain is built from TRBV12-3 or TRBV12-4 and TRBJ2-1, with 15 bases that match TRBD2. The CDR3 contains 15 residues. Unmatched junction bases numbered 2, after V lost 1 base and J lost 10 bases. Here the CDR3 reads CASSLGGTSGREQFF. The CDR3 DNA sequence: TGTGCCAGCAGTTTAGGGGGGACTAGCGGGAGGGAGCAGTTCTTC.

The chain links TRBV30 to TRBJ2-1; D may be TRBD2 (6 bases). Germline assignment: CDR1 GTSNPN and CDR2 SVGIG (reference sequence). V lost 8 bases, J lost 5 bases, and 19 bases lay in between. The CDR3 has 14 residues. CDR3 DNA sequence: TGTGCCGGGGGGTGGGGGACTCCCAACAATGAGCAGTTCTTC. The encoded protein is CAGGWGTPNNEQFF.

With regard to this clonotype: The junction and the germline gene differ at one end; a read error may be behind it. CDR3: CVSRLQGGGGEAFF. In nucleotides, the CDR3 is TGTGTCAGCAGACTACAGGGTGGAGGAGGTGAAGCTTTCTTT. This chain uses TRBV7-9 with TRBJ1-1, with D perhaps TRBD1 (6 bases). Germline assignment: CDR1 SEHNR and CDR2 FQNEAQ (reference sequence). The CDR3 is made up of 14 amino acids.

This clonotype was found many times. V usage is TRBV19 and J usage is TRBJ1-5, with D perhaps matching TRBD1 (6 bases). This CDR3 comprises 13 residues. Germline V gene data show CDR1 as LNHDA and CDR2 as SQIVND (reference sequence). Trimming took 7 bases from V and 5 from J, leaving 12 bases between them. The CDR3 here is CASTLDRDQPQHF. DNA of the CDR3: TGTGCCAGTACCCTGGACAGAGATCAGCCCCAGCATTTT.

Many counts were recorded for this clonotype. The V call is TRBV27, the J call TRBJ2-3; 7 bases match TRBD2. V lost 6 bases to trimming and J lost 3 bases; unmatched junction nucleotides: 9. The CDR3 spans 15 residues. Germline V gives CDR1 MNHEY, CDR2 SMNVEV (reference sequence). The CDR3 spells CASSLRGSGTDTQYF. CDR3 in DNA: TGTGCCAGCAGCCTAAGGGGTAGCGGGACAGATACGCAGTATTTT.

The genes are TRBV27 and TRBJ1-1; a possible D gene is TRBD1 (6 bases). Trimming stripped 3 bases from V and 5 bases from J, with 13 bases between. The CDR3 contains 14 residues. Germline CDR1 and CDR2: MNHEY and SMNVEV (reference sequence). The CDR3 is CASSLGGVGTEAFF. The DNA for the CDR3 is TGTGCCAGCAGTTTGGGGGGCGTGGGGACTGAAGCTTTCTTT.

Worth noting for this clonotype: A read error may be the cause here, since a much bigger clone is one base away. The V gene is TRBV29-1, the J gene TRBJ2-7; D not resolved. The CDR3 runs 14 residues. The V gene's germline CDR1 is SQVTM and CDR2 ANQGSEA. Written as DNA, the CDR3 is TGCGGCGTTCGGCCAGGCCCTTACTCCTACGAGCAGTACTTC. Residues: CGVRPGPYSYEQYF.

This clonotype occurred many times. V usage is TRBV12-3 or TRBV12-4 and J usage is TRBJ1-1; D gene unclear. The CDR3 runs to 14 residues. Deletions cut 7 bases from V and 5 bases from J, with 17 bases between. The CDR3 DNA follows: TGTGCCAGCATCCCGAATCGGGGAAGGACTGAAGCTTTCTTT. Residues: CASIPNRGRTEAFF.

This clonotype was recorded at least ten times. The chain combines TRBV19 with TRBJ2-7; D not resolved. Germline assignment: CDR1 LNHDA and CDR2 SQIVND (reference sequence). V was trimmed by 1 base and J by 3 bases, leaving 10 bases between them. The CDR3 sequence is 14 residues long. The CDR3 reads CASSIGKGGYEQYF. CDR3 DNA: TGTGCCAGTAGTATAGGTAAGGGCGGCTACGAGCAGTACTTC. The variable domain in full, completed from reference TRBV19 and TRBJ2-7, reads DGGITQSPKYLFRKEGQNVTLSCEQNLNHDAMYWYRQDPGQGLRLIYYSQIVNDFQKGDIAEGYSVSREKKESFPLTVTSAQKNPTAFYLCASSIGKGGYEQYFGPGTRLTVT.

This clonotype was seen at least ten times. The V call is TRBV5-4, the J call TRBJ2-3; perhaps TRBD2 as D (6 bases). Looked up from germline, CDR1 is SGHNT and CDR2 is YYREEE (reference sequence). The CDR3 covers 15 residues. Trimming removed 3 bases from V and 5 bases from J, with 16 bases in between. This chain's CDR3 is CASSSDPGGVDTQYF. CDR3 sequence (DNA): TGTGCCAGCAGCTCTGACCCCGGGGGAGTAGATACGCAGTATTTT.

This clonotype was seen only a few times. The chain has TRBV18 and TRBJ2-7; 9 nucleotides match TRBD1. The CDR3 consists of 14 residues. Germline CDR1 reads KGHSH; CDR2 reads LQKENI. Unmatched junction bases numbered 1, after V lost 1 base and J lost 3 bases. The CDR3 reads CASSPRTGDYEQYF. CDR3 nucleotides: TGTGCCAGCTCACCACGGACAGGGGACTACGAGCAGTACTTC.

The CDR3 DNA reads as TGTGCCAGCAGAACAACCGGGACTAGTCTATATGAGCAGTTCTTC. Translation: CASRTTGTSLYEQFF. The V gene is TRBV6-5, the J gene TRBJ2-1; 8 positions agree with TRBD2. Germline V gives CDR1 MNHEY, CDR2 SVGAGI. The V segment lost 6 bases and the J segment 8 bases; nucleotides outside the gene matches: 12. The CDR3 extends over 15 amino acids.

Worth noting for this clonotype: The junction differs from germline at one of its ends, possibly a read error. V is TRBV11-2 and J is TRBJ2-1; 11 bases fit TRBD2. Germline V gene data show CDR1 as SGHAT and CDR2 as FQNNGV. The CDR3 is 16 amino acids. This CDR3 is CASSPILAGVWNELFF. DNA for the CDR3: TGTGCCAGCAGCCCAATACTAGCGGGAGTTTGGAATGAGCTGTTCTTC.